These 9 T cell receptor beta chains were sequenced from one sample in a study of cytomegalovirus exposure and HLA in healthy donors. The primer mix had 60 Vbeta and 13 Jbeta primers. Method: immunoSEQ multiplex PCR; TCRdb's copy keeps in-frame clones and lacks some. This table has 130,000 to 150,000 clones, roughly 79% appearing once. The sequenced sample consisted of PBMCs. The receptor source for this set is a woman aged 40 to 55 in good health and CMV-seropositive.

The chain is built from TRBV6-5 and TRBJ1-1; TRBD1 aligns across 8 bases. V shed 6 bases and J 4 bases; nucleotides not matched to a gene: 7. The germline gives CDR1 MNHEY, CDR2 SVGAGI. This CDR3 contains 14 residues. CDR3 in amino acids: CASSLDRAGTEAFF. CDR3 in DNA: TGTGCCAGCAGCCTGGACAGGGCGGGCACTGAAGCTTTCTTT.

The chain joins TRBV6-5 to TRBJ1-6; D is unclear. Germline CDR1 MNHEY, CDR2 SVGAGI. Trimming took off 7 bases at V and 0 bases at J, with 10 bases between the two ends. This CDR3 is built from 15 residues. CDR3 sequence (DNA): TGTGCCAGCACCGACACGAGCTCCTATAATTCACCCCTCCACTTT. It yields the protein CASTDTSSYNSPLHF.

This clone has only one observation. CDR3 residues: CASAGALNTGELFF. The CDR3 DNA sequence: TGTGCCTCAGCGGGGGCCTTGAACACCGGGGAGCTGTTTTTT. The chain has TRBV10-3 and TRBJ2-2; 8 positions match TRBD2. The V gene end was trimmed by 11 bases and the J gene end by 1 base; junction bases not matched to a gene: 6. The CDR3 totals 14 residues. Per germline, CDR1 ENHRY and CDR2 SYGVKD.

The rearrangement joins TRBV5-4 to TRBJ1-1; the D is unclear. The V end was cut by 2 bases, the J end by 0 bases, with 11 bases between. CDR3 length: 15 amino acids. CDR1 SGHNT and CDR2 YYREEE come from the germline V gene (reference sequence). As DNA, the CDR3 is TGTGCCAGCAGCTTCTCAGGCAGGATGAACACTGAAGCTTTCTTT. Its translation: CASSFSGRMNTEAFF. Complete variable domain (other parts from reference TRBV5-4 and TRBJ1-1): ETGVTQSPTHLIKTRGQQVTLRCSSQSGHNTVSWYQQALGQGPQFIFQYYREEENGRGNFPPRFSGLQFPNYSSELNVNALELDDSALYLCASSFSGRMNTEAFFGQGTRLTVV.

The chain uses TRBV2 and TRBJ2-7; D gene unclear. Trimming took 9 bases from V and 0 from J, leaving 12 bases between them. Germline CDR1 and CDR2: SNHLY and FYNNEI. The CDR3 is 13 residues long. CDR3 sequence (DNA): TGTGCCAGTCAGCGACTCAGCTCCTACGAGCAGTACTTC. It codes for CASQRLSSYEQYF.

This clone was detected once. V is TRBV18 and J is TRBJ1-5, with D tentatively TRBD1 (5 bases). Looked up from germline, CDR1 is KGHSH and CDR2 is LQKENI. Trimming cost V 6 bases and J 7 bases, with 16 bases left between them. The CDR3 sequence is 14 residues long. CDR3 residues: CASSEGSEGQPQHF. DNA for the CDR3: TGTGCCAGCTCGGAAGGTTCGGAGGGGCAGCCCCAGCATTTT.

The chain is built from TRBV15 and TRBJ1-1; 7 nucleotides align to TRBD1. Germline V CDR1 and CDR2: LNHNV, YYDKDF (reference sequence). V shed 11 bases, J shed 0 bases, and the junction held 6 bases outside the gene matches. This CDR3 is 13 amino acids long. The CDR3 nucleotides read TGTGCCGCGAAGACAGGGATGAACACTGAAGCTTTCTTT. It yields the protein CAAKTGMNTEAFF.

V usage is TRBV9 and J usage is TRBJ1-6; tentative D call: TRBD1 (5 bases). V shed 4 bases and J shed 9 bases, with 14 bases lying between them. The length of the CDR3 is 14 residues. CDR1 and CDR2 from the germline V gene are SGDLS and YYNGEE. Here the CDR3 DNA reads TGTGCCAGCAGCCGGACACTCGTGGGTTCACCCCTCCACTTT. This translates into CASSRTLVGSPLHF.

The table lists this clone with a count of one. The rearrangement joins TRBV18 to TRBJ2-7, with D possibly TRBD2 on 6 matching bases. V was cut by 4 bases and J by 5 bases, with 18 bases left in between. The CDR3 totals 15 residues. Germline V gene lookup returns CDR1 KGHSH and CDR2 LQKENI. The CDR3 protein is CASSQTLAGSDEQYF. DNA for the CDR3: TGTGCCAGCTCACAGACCCTCGCGGGGAGTGACGAGCAGTACTTC. The variable domain in full, completed from reference TRBV18 and TRBJ2-7, reads NAGVMQNPRHLVRRRGQEARLRCSPMKGHSHVYWYRQLPEEGLKFMVYLQKENIIDESGMPKERFSAEFPKEGPSILRIQQVVRGDSAAYFCASSQTLAGSDEQYFGPGTRLTVT.